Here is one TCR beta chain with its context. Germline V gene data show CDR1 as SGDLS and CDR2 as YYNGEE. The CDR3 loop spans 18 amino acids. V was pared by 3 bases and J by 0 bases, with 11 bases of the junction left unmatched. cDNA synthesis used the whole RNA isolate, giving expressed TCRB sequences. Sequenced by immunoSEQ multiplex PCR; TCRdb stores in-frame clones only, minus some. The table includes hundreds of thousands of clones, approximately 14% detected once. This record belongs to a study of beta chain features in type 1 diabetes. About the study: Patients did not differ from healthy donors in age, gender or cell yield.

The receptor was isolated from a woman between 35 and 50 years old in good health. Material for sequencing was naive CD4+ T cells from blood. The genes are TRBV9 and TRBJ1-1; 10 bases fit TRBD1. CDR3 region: CASSDPRTGGNMNTEAFF. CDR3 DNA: TGTGCCAGCAGCGACCCCCGGACAGGGGGAAACATGAACACTGAAGCTTTCTTT. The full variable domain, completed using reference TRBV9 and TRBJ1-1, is DSGVTQTPKHLITATGQRVTLRCSPRSGDLSVYWYQQSLDQGLQFLIQYYNGEERAKGNILERFSAQQFPDLHSELNLSSLELGDSALYFCASSDPRTGGNMNTEAFFGQGTRLTVV.